Listed below are T cell receptor beta chains from one sample, sequenced in a study of T cells after somatic rescue of genetic block. Generated by immunoSEQ multiplex PCR, the TCRdb table keeps only in-frame clones and is missing some. The repertoire includes roughly 110,000 clones, 90% to 95% of them detected once, and approximately 1.5% sits in the top ten. Sequencing input: peripheral blood mononuclear cells (PBMCs). The source is a woman under 30. The CDR3 runs from the conserved cysteine through the conserved F or W. The D gene is left open where the match is weak. Size values are once, few and many counts, or a class for expanded clones, and some rows have none.

J gene: TRBJ1-4
clone size: .
V gene: TRBV5-1
D gene: .
CDR3 length: 18
CDR3 protein: CASSLAEGFGATNEKLFF
CDR3 DNA: TGCGCCAGCAGCTTGGCCGAAGGATTTGGTGCAACTAATGAAAAACTGTTTTTT

J gene: TRBJ1-1
clone size: .
V gene: TRBV19
D gene: .
CDR3 length: 13
CDR3 protein: CASSAKVERDAFF
CDR3 DNA: TGTGCCAGTAGCGCCAAGGTCGAGCGAGACGCTTTCTTT

J gene: TRBJ1-5
clone size: .
V gene: TRBV27
D gene: .
CDR3 length: 15
CDR3 protein: CASSLYEGGNQPQHF
CDR3 DNA: TGTGCCAGCAGTTTATACGAGGGAGGAAATCAGCCCCAGCATTTT

J gene: TRBJ2-7
clone size: .
V gene: TRBV29-1
D gene: TRBD1
CDR3 length: 14
CDR3 protein: CSVAFQRQGYEQYF
CDR3 DNA: TGCAGCGTTGCTTTTCAGAGACAGGGCTACGAGCAGTACTTC

J gene: TRBJ1-6
clone size: .
V gene: TRBV2
D gene: TRBD1
CDR3 length: 14
CDR3 protein: CASTYGTGISPLHF
CDR3 DNA: TGTGCCAGCACCTACGGGACAGGGATTTCACCCCTCCACTTT

J gene: TRBJ2-7
clone size: .
V gene: TRBV7-7
D gene: TRBD2
CDR3 length: 15
CDR3 protein: CASSLAAGDLYEQYF
CDR3 DNA: TGTGCCAGCAGCTTAGCGGCGGGGGACCTATACGAGCAGTACTTC

J gene: TRBJ2-7
clone size: .
V gene: TRBV5-8
D gene: .
CDR3 length: 14
CDR3 protein: CASSLVYPGDEQYF
CDR3 DNA: TGTGCCAGCAGCTTGGTATACCCAGGGGACGAGCAGTACTTC

J gene: TRBJ1-4
clone size: .
V gene: TRBV6-6
D gene: .
CDR3 length: 13
CDR3 protein: CASTELEDEKLFF
CDR3 DNA: TGTGCCAGCACCGAACTGGAGGATGAAAAACTGTTTTTT

J gene: TRBJ2-6
clone size: .
V gene: TRBV5-1
D gene: TRBD1
CDR3 length: 16
CDR3 protein: CASSIDRASGANVLTF
CDR3 DNA: TGCGCCAGCAGCATCGACAGGGCCTCTGGGGCCAACGTCCTGACTTTC

J gene: TRBJ1-1
clone size: .
V gene: TRBV5-1
D gene: .
CDR3 length: 14
CDR3 protein: CASSLRTGNTEAFF
CDR3 DNA: TGCGCCAGCAGCCTTCGGACGGGGAACACTGAAGCTTTCTTT

J gene: TRBJ1-1
clone size: .
V gene: TRBV18
D gene: .
CDR3 length: 13
CDR3 protein: CASSRGMNTEAFF
CDR3 DNA: TGTGCCAGCTCCAGGGGTATGAACACTGAAGCTTTCTTT

J gene: TRBJ2-7
clone size: .
V gene: TRBV6-1
D gene: .
CDR3 length: 15
CDR3 protein: CASSAPAGERGEQYF
CDR3 DNA: TGTGCCAGCAGTGCCCCGGCAGGGGAGCGCGGCGAGCAGTACTTC

J gene: TRBJ2-4
clone size: .
V gene: TRBV6-1
D gene: TRBD2
CDR3 length: 18
CDR3 protein: CASSEKWEGPSVKNIQYF
CDR3 DNA: TGTGCCAGCAGTGAAAAGTGGGAGGGTCCTAGTGTTAAAAACATTCAGTACTTC

J gene: TRBJ1-1
clone size: .
V gene: TRBV10-3
D gene: .
CDR3 length: 14
CDR3 protein: CATKNGGSLPEAFF
CDR3 DNA: TGTGCCACCAAGAACGGGGGAAGCTTACCTGAAGCTTTCTTT

J gene: TRBJ2-7
clone size: .
V gene: TRBV19
D gene: .
CDR3 length: 14
CDR3 protein: CASSPLGRSYEQYF
CDR3 DNA: TGTGCCAGTAGTCCGTTGGGGCGGTCCTACGAGCAGTACTTC

J gene: TRBJ1-1
clone size: .
V gene: TRBV5-4
D gene: .
CDR3 length: 13
CDR3 protein: CASSASRDTEAFF
CDR3 DNA: TGTGCCAGCAGCGCCTCAAGGGACACTGAAGCTTTCTTT

J gene: TRBJ2-5
clone size: .
V gene: TRBV5-5
D gene: .
CDR3 length: 16
CDR3 protein: CASSTTPDPLQETQYF
CDR3 DNA: TGTGCCAGCAGCACTACGCCAGACCCCCTCCAAGAGACCCAGTACTTC

J gene: TRBJ1-5
clone size: .
V gene: TRBV6-1
D gene: TRBD1
CDR3 length: 14
CDR3 protein: CASSQDRGRGPQHF
CDR3 DNA: TGTGCCAGCAGTCAAGACAGGGGGCGCGGGCCCCAGCATTTT

J gene: TRBJ1-6
clone size: .
V gene: TRBV19
D gene: .
CDR3 length: 14
CDR3 protein: CASTPGTTNSPLHF
CDR3 DNA: TGTGCCAGTACCCCGGGCACGACGAATTCACCCCTCCACTTT

J gene: TRBJ1-2
clone size: .
V gene: TRBV7-3
D gene: .
CDR3 length: 16
CDR3 protein: CASSPSQRVSNYGYTF
CDR3 DNA: TGTGCCAGCAGCCCGAGCCAAAGGGTATCTAACTATGGCTACACCTTC

J gene: TRBJ2-2
clone size: once
V gene: TRBV7-8
D gene: TRBD2
CDR3 length: 18
CDR3 protein: CASSLALAGASGVGELFF
CDR3 DNA: TGTGCCAGCAGCTTAGCACTAGCGGGGGCCTCCGGGGTCGGGGAGCTGTTTTTT

J gene: TRBJ1-2
clone size: .
V gene: TRBV27
D gene: TRBD1
CDR3 length: 13
CDR3 protein: CASKPTGVDGYTF
CDR3 DNA: TGTGCCAGCAAACCGACAGGGGTAGATGGCTACACCTTC

J gene: TRBJ1-1
clone size: .
V gene: TRBV30
D gene: .
CDR3 length: 13
CDR3 protein: CAWSVHMNTEAFF
CDR3 DNA: TGTGCCTGGAGTGTACACATGAACACTGAAGCTTTCTTT

J gene: TRBJ2-3
clone size: .
V gene: TRBV6-5
D gene: TRBD1
CDR3 length: 16
CDR3 protein: CASSYSQGAGTDTQYF
CDR3 DNA: TGTGCCAGCAGTTACTCACAGGGGGCTGGCACAGATACGCAGTATTTT

J gene: TRBJ2-2
clone size: .
V gene: TRBV4-2
D gene: .
CDR3 length: 15
CDR3 protein: CASGLQGGGTGELFF
CDR3 DNA: TGTGCCAGCGGACTGCAGGGGGGTGGCACCGGGGAGCTGTTTTTT

J gene: TRBJ1-5
clone size: .
V gene: TRBV9
D gene: TRBD1
CDR3 length: 14
CDR3 protein: CASSGGTGRQPQHF
CDR3 DNA: TGTGCCAGCAGCGGCGGGACAGGGCGTCAGCCCCAGCATTTT

J gene: TRBJ1-3
clone size: .
V gene: TRBV4-2
D gene: .
CDR3 length: 18
CDR3 protein: CASSQVGTRPPYKNTIYF
CDR3 DNA: TGTGCCAGCAGCCAAGTGGGGACACGGCCTCCCTATAAAAACACCATATATTTT

J gene: TRBJ2-3
clone size: .
V gene: TRBV6-1
D gene: TRBD1
CDR3 length: 15
CDR3 protein: CASSGGGTGADTQYF
CDR3 DNA: TGTGCCAGCAGTGGGGGGGGGACAGGGGCGGATACGCAGTATTTT